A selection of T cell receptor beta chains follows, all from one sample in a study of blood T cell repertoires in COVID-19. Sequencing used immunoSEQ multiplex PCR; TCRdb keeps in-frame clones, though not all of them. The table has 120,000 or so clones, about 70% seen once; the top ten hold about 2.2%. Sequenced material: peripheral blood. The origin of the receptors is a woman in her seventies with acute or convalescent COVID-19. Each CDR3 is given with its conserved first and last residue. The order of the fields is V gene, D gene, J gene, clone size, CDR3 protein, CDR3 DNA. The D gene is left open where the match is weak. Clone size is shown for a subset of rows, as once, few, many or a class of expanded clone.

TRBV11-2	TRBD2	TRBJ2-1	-	CASSRLAGRYNEQFF	TGTGCCAGCAGCAGACTAGCGGGCAGGTACAATGAGCAGTTCTTC
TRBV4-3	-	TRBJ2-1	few	CASSPRGLGASSYNEQFF	TGCGCCAGCAGCCCCCGAGGGTTGGGGGCCAGCTCCTACAATGAGCAGTTCTTC
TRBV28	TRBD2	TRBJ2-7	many	CASSFHLAGLTYEQYF	TGTGCCAGCAGTTTCCACTTAGCGGGATTGACCTACGAGCAGTACTTC
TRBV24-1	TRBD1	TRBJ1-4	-	CATSEPPGQGVEKLFF	TGTGCCACCAGTGAACCACCGGGACAGGGAGTCGAAAAACTGTTTTTT
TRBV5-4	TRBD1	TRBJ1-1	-	CASSQNRGLAFF	TGTGCCAGCAGCCAGAACAGGGGCCTAGCTTTCTTT
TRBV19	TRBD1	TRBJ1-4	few	CASRQGRTNEKLFF	TGTGCCAGCAGACAGGGGAGGACTAATGAAAAACTGTTTTTT
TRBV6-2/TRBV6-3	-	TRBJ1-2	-	CASSYLRGYGYTF	TGTGCCAGCAGTTACTTAAGGGGTTATGGCTACACCTTC
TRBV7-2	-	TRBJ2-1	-	CASSGGTYNEQFF	TGTGCCAGCAGCGGGGGGACCTACAATGAGCAGTTCTTC
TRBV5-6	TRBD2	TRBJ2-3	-	CASSLGTSGSFGLTQYF	TGTGCCAGCAGCCTAGGGACTAGCGGGAGTTTTGGTTTGACGCAGTATTTT
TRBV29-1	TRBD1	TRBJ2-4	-	CSAELGTGLNIQYF	TGCAGCGCCGAGCTCGGGACAGGGCTAAACATTCAGTACTTC
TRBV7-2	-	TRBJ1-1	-	CASSFQAGWTGAFF	TGTGCCAGCAGCTTCCAGGCGGGGTGGACTGGGGCTTTCTTT
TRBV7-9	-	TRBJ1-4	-	CASSFSTGGNPTVNEKLFF	TGTGCCAGCAGCTTTTCGACAGGTGGAAACCCTACAGTTAATGAAAAACTGTTTTTT
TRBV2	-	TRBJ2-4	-	CASRGQLSERLAKNIQYF	TGTGCCAGCAGGGGGCAACTCTCGGAGCGACTAGCCAAAAACATTCAGTACTTC
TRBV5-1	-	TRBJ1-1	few	CASSLGPREAAFF	TGCGCCAGCAGCTTGGGCCCGAGGGAGGCAGCTTTCTTT
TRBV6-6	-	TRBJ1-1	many	CASSPSLGTEAFF	TGTGCCAGCAGTCCCTCCCTCGGGACTGAAGCTTTCTTT
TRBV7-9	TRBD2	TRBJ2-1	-	CASSLGSGGSNEQFF	TGTGCCAGCAGCTTAGGTAGCGGGGGCTCCAATGAGCAGTTCTTC
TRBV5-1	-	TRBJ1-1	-	CASSPGQNTEAFF	TGCGCCAGCAGCCCCGGACAGAACACTGAAGCTTTCTTT
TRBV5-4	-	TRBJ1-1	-	CASSLGRDMNTEAFF	TGTGCCAGCAGCCTAGGTCGGGACATGAACACTGAAGCTTTCTTT
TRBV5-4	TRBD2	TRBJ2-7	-	CASSPGLAGYEQYF	TGTGCCAGCAGCCCGGGACTAGCGGGGTACGAGCAGTACTTC
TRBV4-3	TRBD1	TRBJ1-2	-	CASSRLKGQGLYGYTF	TGCGCCAGCAGCCGGCTAAAAGGACAGGGCTTATATGGCTACACCTTC
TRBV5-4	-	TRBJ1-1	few	CASSWSRRGNTEAFF	TGTGCCAGCAGCTGGTCCAGACGGGGGAACACTGAAGCTTTCTTT
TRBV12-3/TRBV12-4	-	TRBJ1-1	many	CASSPRGLEAFF	TGTGCCAGCAGTCCCAGAGGACTTGAAGCTTTCTTT
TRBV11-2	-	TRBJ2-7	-	CASSSRSGRPYEQYF	TGTGCCAGCAGCTCGAGATCAGGGAGGCCCTACGAGCAGTACTTC
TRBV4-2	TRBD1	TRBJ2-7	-	CASSQGDRGTYEQYF	TGTGCCAGCAGCCAGGGGGACAGGGGAACCTACGAGCAGTACTTC
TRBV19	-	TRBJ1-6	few	CASSIQGRRVNSPLHF	TGTGCCAGTAGTATACAGGGGAGACGGGTAAATTCACCCCTCCACTTT
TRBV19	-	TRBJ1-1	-	CASTQGFEAFF	TGTGCCAGTACACAGGGTTTTGAAGCTTTCTTT
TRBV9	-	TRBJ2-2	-	CASSVASLGSTGELFF	TGTGCCAGCAGCGTAGCATCCCTCGGGAGCACCGGGGAGCTGTTTTTT
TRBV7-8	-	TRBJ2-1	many	CASSSAYNEQFF	TGTGCCAGCAGCTCCGCCTACAATGAGCAGTTCTTC
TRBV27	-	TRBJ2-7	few	CASSPTGYEQYF	TGTGCCAGCAGCCCCACAGGATACGAGCAGTACTTC
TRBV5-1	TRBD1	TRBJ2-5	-	CASSLGTGYQETQYF	TGCGCCAGCAGCTTGGGGACAGGGTACCAAGAGACCCAGTACTTC
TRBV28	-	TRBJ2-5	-	CASSLSRETQYF	TGTGCCAGCAGTTTATCCCGGGAGACCCAGTACTTC
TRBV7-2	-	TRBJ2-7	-	CASSATLSYEQYF	TGTGCCAGCAGCGCGACTCTTTCCTACGAGCAGTACTTC
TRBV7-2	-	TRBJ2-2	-	CASSPRLTAGELFF	TGTGCCAGCAGCCCAAGACTAACCGCCGGGGAGCTGTTTTTT
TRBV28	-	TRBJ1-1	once	CASSPSGQNTEAFF	TGTGCCAGCAGTCCCTCGGGTCAGAACACTGAAGCTTTCTTT
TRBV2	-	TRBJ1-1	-	CASSEEQGFTEAFF	TGTGCCAGCAGTGAAGAACAGGGATTCACTGAAGCTTTCTTT
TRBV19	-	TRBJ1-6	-	CASSLPPKAGTLNSPLHF	TGTGCCAGTAGTCTACCCCCGAAAGCGGGGACCCTAAATTCACCCCTCCACTTT
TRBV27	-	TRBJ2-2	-	CASSPGSAPLGTGELFF	TGTGCCAGCAGCCCCGGTAGCGCGCCCCTTGGCACCGGGGAGCTGTTTTTT
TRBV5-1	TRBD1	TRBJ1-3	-	CASSLGDRGDTIYF	TGCGCCAGCAGCTTGGGGGACAGAGGAGACACCATATATTTT
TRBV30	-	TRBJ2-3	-	CAWGYLELTDTQYF	TGTGCCTGGGGTTATCTCGAGCTCACAGATACGCAGTATTTT
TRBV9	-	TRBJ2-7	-	CASSPNWRQVSEQYF	TGTGCCAGCAGCCCTAATTGGAGGCAAGTTTCCGAGCAGTACTTC
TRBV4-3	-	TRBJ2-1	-	CASSQDSLKEQFF	TGCGCCAGCAGCCAAGATAGTTTAAAGGAGCAGTTCTTC
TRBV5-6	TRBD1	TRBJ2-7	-	CASSRGTGGAFPPYEQYF	TGTGCCAGCAGCCGAGGGACAGGGGGCGCATTTCCCCCCTACGAGCAGTACTTC
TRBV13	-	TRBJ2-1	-	CASSFPSEANEQFF	TGTGCCAGCAGCTTCCCCTCCGAGGCGAATGAGCAGTTCTTC